This is a list of T cell receptor beta chains from one sample in a study of blood T cell repertoires in COVID-19. Produced via immunoSEQ multiplex PCR; TCRdb's table is partial and in-frame only. The sample holds more than 450,000 clones, roughly 87% seen once. What was sequenced was PBMCs or T cells enriched from blood (not recorded which). Source of these receptors: a woman aged 18 to 35 who had recovered from COVID-19. CDR3s include the opening cysteine and the closing phenylalanine or tryptophan. A D gene is named only where the DNA matches it firmly. A row's size may be missing; if present it is once, few, many or a size class.

clone size: NA; J gene: TRBJ1-5; D gene: TRBD1; V gene: TRBV12-5; CDR3 DNA: TGTGCTAGTGGTTTGGTTTTTTTTGGGGAAGGGGGCGTAGGTCAGCCCCAGCATTTT; CDR3 protein: CASGLVFFGEGGVGQPQHF
clone size: once; J gene: TRBJ1-3; D gene: NA; V gene: TRBV10-3; CDR3 DNA: TGTGCCATCAGTGATGAGATGAGGTCCTCTGGAAACACCATATATTTT; CDR3 protein: CAISDEMRSSGNTIYF
clone size: NA; J gene: TRBJ1-2; D gene: NA; V gene: TRBV12-3/TRBV12-4; CDR3 DNA: TGTGCCAGCAAGGGGTACGAAAACTATGGCTACACCTTC; CDR3 protein: CASKGYENYGYTF
clone size: NA; J gene: TRBJ1-2; D gene: NA; V gene: TRBV4-1; CDR3 DNA: TGCGCCAGCAGCCAGACTCCCCTTGGTGGCTACACCTTC; CDR3 protein: CASSQTPLGGYTF
clone size: NA; J gene: TRBJ2-5; D gene: NA; V gene: TRBV12-3/TRBV12-4; CDR3 DNA: TGTGCCAGCAGTTTGGGGGCAATGGAGACCCAGTACTTC; CDR3 protein: CASSLGAMETQYF
clone size: NA; J gene: TRBJ2-1; D gene: TRBD2; V gene: TRBV7-2; CDR3 DNA: TGTGCCAGCAGCCCGGGCGGGGGGCTTTACAATGAGCAGTTCTTC; CDR3 protein: CASSPGGGLYNEQFF
clone size: NA; J gene: TRBJ1-2; D gene: TRBD1; V gene: TRBV30; CDR3 DNA: TGTGCCTGGAGGACCAGGGGGCCATATGGCTACACCTTC; CDR3 protein: CAWRTRGPYGYTF
clone size: NA; J gene: TRBJ2-3; D gene: NA; V gene: TRBV29-1; CDR3 DNA: TGCAGCGTTGGAAAGATGCAGGGCACAGATACGCAGTATTTT; CDR3 protein: CSVGKMQGTDTQYF
clone size: NA; J gene: TRBJ1-4; D gene: TRBD1; V gene: TRBV4-1; CDR3 DNA: TGCGCCAGCAGCCGAGGGGACAGGGTAAAGCGGACAACTAATGAAAAACTGTTTTTT; CDR3 protein: CASSRGDRVKRTTNEKLFF
clone size: NA; J gene: TRBJ1-2; D gene: TRBD1; V gene: TRBV10-3; CDR3 DNA: TGTGCCATTTCACCGGGGACAGAAGATAACTATGGCTACACCTTC; CDR3 protein: CAISPGTEDNYGYTF
clone size: NA; J gene: TRBJ2-2; D gene: TRBD2; V gene: TRBV30; CDR3 DNA: TGTGCCTGGAGGGCGACTAGCCCCGGGGAGCTGTTTTTT; CDR3 protein: CAWRATSPGELFF
clone size: NA; J gene: TRBJ1-1; D gene: NA; V gene: TRBV5-1; CDR3 DNA: TGCGCCAGCATACCTGAGGATACCCTGAACACTGAAGCTTTCTTT; CDR3 protein: CASIPEDTLNTEAFF
clone size: NA; J gene: TRBJ2-5; D gene: NA; V gene: TRBV2; CDR3 DNA: TGTGCCAGCAGGACGAGGGGGGGAGCAGAGACCCAGTACTTC; CDR3 protein: CASRTRGGAETQYF
clone size: NA; J gene: TRBJ2-3; D gene: TRBD1; V gene: TRBV4-1; CDR3 DNA: TGCGCCAGCAGCCAAGCAACAGGGGTAAGAGATACGCAGTATTTT; CDR3 protein: CASSQATGVRDTQYF
clone size: NA; J gene: TRBJ1-2; D gene: TRBD1; V gene: TRBV30; CDR3 DNA: TGTGCCTGGAGTATACAGTACAGGGGGATGAACTATGGCTACACCTTC; CDR3 protein: CAWSIQYRGMNYGYTF
clone size: NA; J gene: TRBJ2-7; D gene: TRBD1; V gene: TRBV11-2; CDR3 DNA: TGTGCCAGCAGCTTAGATGGGGACAGACTCACCTACGAGCAGTACTTC; CDR3 protein: CASSLDGDRLTYEQYF
clone size: NA; J gene: TRBJ2-3; D gene: TRBD2; V gene: TRBV4-1; CDR3 DNA: TGCGCCAGCAGCCACCCCCCGAGCGGGGGGGCCGCAGATACGCAGTATTTT; CDR3 protein: CASSHPPSGGAADTQYF
clone size: NA; J gene: TRBJ2-4; D gene: TRBD1; V gene: TRBV24-1; CDR3 DNA: TGTGCCACCAGTCCTGTTTCCCAGGACAGGGTATCCAAAAACATTCAGTACTTC; CDR3 protein: CATSPVSQDRVSKNIQYF
clone size: NA; J gene: TRBJ2-5; D gene: TRBD2; V gene: TRBV2; CDR3 DNA: TGTGCCAGTCTGAACGGGGGGGCTCGAGAGACCCAGTACTTC; CDR3 protein: CASLNGGARETQYF
clone size: NA; J gene: TRBJ1-3; D gene: TRBD1; V gene: TRBV6-4; CDR3 DNA: TGTGCCAGGGACAGGCCGGGAAACACCATATATTTT; CDR3 protein: CARDRPGNTIYF
clone size: NA; J gene: TRBJ2-2; D gene: NA; V gene: TRBV9; CDR3 DNA: TGTGCCAGCAGCCTCGCCAGGGCGAACACCGGGGAGCTGTTTTTT; CDR3 protein: CASSLARANTGELFF
clone size: NA; J gene: TRBJ1-2; D gene: NA; V gene: TRBV4-1; CDR3 DNA: TGCGCCAGCAGCCAACCTGACCGGGGGAACTATGGCTACACCTTC; CDR3 protein: CASSQPDRGNYGYTF
clone size: NA; J gene: TRBJ2-1; D gene: TRBD2; V gene: TRBV28; CDR3 DNA: TGTGCCAGCAGTTTCGGACTGGGAGGGGAGGGTGAGCAGTTCTTC; CDR3 protein: CASSFGLGGEGEQFF
clone size: NA; J gene: TRBJ2-7; D gene: NA; V gene: TRBV4-2; CDR3 DNA: TGTGCCAGCAGCCAAGATCGCCTAGAGTCCTTCGACTACGAGCAGTACTTC; CDR3 protein: CASSQDRLESFDYEQYF
clone size: NA; J gene: TRBJ1-6; D gene: TRBD1; V gene: TRBV12-3/TRBV12-4; CDR3 DNA: TGTGCCAGCAGTTCCTACAGGGGTTCACCCCTCCACTTT; CDR3 protein: CASSSYRGSPLHF
clone size: once; J gene: TRBJ2-7; D gene: TRBD2; V gene: TRBV19; CDR3 DNA: TGTGCCAGTAGTATAGGGGAGGGCCCCTGGGACGAGCAGTACTTC; CDR3 protein: CASSIGEGPWDEQYF
clone size: NA; J gene: TRBJ1-5; D gene: TRBD1; V gene: TRBV28; CDR3 DNA: TGTGCCAGCACAAAAATTGACAGGGGGCTAGATCAGCCCCAGCATTTT; CDR3 protein: CASTKIDRGLDQPQHF
clone size: NA; J gene: TRBJ2-2; D gene: TRBD2; V gene: TRBV4-1; CDR3 DNA: TGCGCCAGCAGCCAAGATGTAACTAGCGGGGGGGCTGCCGGGGAGCTGTTTTTT; CDR3 protein: CASSQDVTSGGAAGELFF
clone size: NA; J gene: TRBJ2-1; D gene: NA; V gene: TRBV5-4; CDR3 DNA: TGTGCCAGCAGCTTGGACAGGGATGATGAGCAGTTCTTC; CDR3 protein: CASSLDRDDEQFF
clone size: once; J gene: TRBJ1-1; D gene: TRBD1; V gene: TRBV27; CDR3 DNA: TGTGCCAGCAGTTTGAAACAGGGGGCGTCAGCTTTCTTT; CDR3 protein: CASSLKQGASAFF
clone size: NA; J gene: TRBJ2-5; D gene: NA; V gene: TRBV5-4; CDR3 DNA: TGTGCCAGCAGGTACACGGGGGAACCCCAAGAGACCCAGTACTTC; CDR3 protein: CASRYTGEPQETQYF
clone size: NA; J gene: TRBJ2-1; D gene: NA; V gene: TRBV27; CDR3 DNA: TGTGCCAGCAGCCGGGAGGCAGGGGAGCAGGAACGGGGATACAATGAGCAGTTCTTC; CDR3 protein: CASSREAGEQERGYNEQFF
clone size: NA; J gene: TRBJ2-5; D gene: NA; V gene: TRBV5-1; CDR3 DNA: TGCGCCAGCAGCCCGGGAGTCAGGGAGACCCAGTACTTC; CDR3 protein: CASSPGVRETQYF
clone size: NA; J gene: TRBJ1-1; D gene: TRBD1; V gene: TRBV19; CDR3 DNA: TGTGCCAGTAGTAGGACAGGATTTATGAACACTGAAGCTTTCTTT; CDR3 protein: CASSRTGFMNTEAFF
clone size: NA; J gene: TRBJ2-5; D gene: TRBD2; V gene: TRBV3-1/TRBV3-2; CDR3 DNA: TGTGCCAGCAGCGGGACTAGCGGGGGGTACCAAGAGACCCAGTACTTC; CDR3 protein: CASSGTSGGYQETQYF
clone size: NA; J gene: TRBJ2-7; D gene: NA; V gene: TRBV5-6; CDR3 DNA: TGTGCCAGCAGCTCCAAGAGGCAGTTTCCCGCCTACGAGCAGTACTTC; CDR3 protein: CASSSKRQFPAYEQYF
clone size: NA; J gene: TRBJ1-5; D gene: NA; V gene: TRBV24-1; CDR3 DNA: TGTGCCACCGCTGACGTCGGGAGTCATCAGCCCCAGCATTTT; CDR3 protein: CATADVGSHQPQHF
clone size: NA; J gene: TRBJ1-6; D gene: NA; V gene: TRBV30; CDR3 DNA: TGTGCCTGGAGTGTACCATTGGGACACAAGAATTCACCCCTCCACTTT; CDR3 protein: CAWSVPLGHKNSPLHF